These 5 T cell receptor beta chains were sequenced from one sample in a study of T cells after yellow fever vaccination. TCRdb reprocessed the 5' RACE reads with MiXCR, giving one entry per CDR3 protein. This table holds about 250,000 distinct CDR3 sequences, more than 3.5% found once. Sequencing was performed on PBMCs, taken 15 days after the yellow fever booster vaccination. These receptors were collected from a man aged 18 to 30 who received the YFV17D yellow fever vaccine.

This clonotype was counted many times. This chain joins TRBV2 and TRBJ2-5; 8 bases map to TRBD2. This CDR3 comprises 16 residues. The germline gives CDR1 SNHLY, CDR2 FYNNEI. J gave up 2 bases and V 6 bases, and 11 bases lay outside the gene matches. For the CDR3, the DNA is TGTGCCAGCAGGAAGAAGGCTAGCGGGTATCAAGAGACCCAGTACTTC. This encodes CASRKKASGYQETQYF.

This clonotype was picked up many times. The J gene is TRBJ1-3, the V gene TRBV12-3 or TRBV12-4; no clear D gene. V lost 1 base and J 4 bases, leaving 8 bases between the germline ends. This CDR3 spans 14 amino acids. CDR3 region: CASSLGSQGNTIYF. The CDR3 bases are TGTGCCAGCAGTTTAGGGTCCCAAGGAAACACCATATATTTT.

The chain couples TRBV28 to TRBJ1-4, with TRBD1 as a possible D gene (6 bases). Germline assignment: CDR1 MDHEN and CDR2 SYDVKM. Trimming removed 7 bases from V and 0 bases from J, with 12 bases in between. The CDR3 spans 15 residues. Here the CDR3 DNA reads TGTGCCAGCATTCCATCAGGGGCAACTAATGAAAAACTGTTTTTT. This gives the protein CASIPSGATNEKLFF. Filled out from reference TRBV28 and TRBJ1-4, the complete variable domain reads DVKVTQSSRYLVKRTGEKVFLECVQDMDHENMFWYRQDPGLGLRLIYFSYDVKMKEKGDIPEGYSVSREKKERFSLILESASTNQTSMYLCASIPSGATNEKLFFGSGTQLSVL.

Ten or more counts support this clonotype. The chain employs TRBV3-1 and TRBJ1-1; D not certain. The V and J ends lost 4 bases and 3 bases respectively, with 15 bases between them. Germline lookup yields CDR1 LGHDT and CDR2 YNNKEL (reference sequence). There are 15 residues in the CDR3. The CDR3 bases are TGTGCCAGCAGCCCCAGGCCCGGGCTATACACTGAAGCTTTCTTT. Translating gives CASSPRPGLYTEAFF.

This chain uses TRBV19 with TRBJ1-2; 8 bases map to TRBD1. This CDR3 comprises 13 residues. After removal of 6 bases from V and 4 bases from J, the junction contained 4 bases not matched to a gene. Germline loops: CDR1 LNHDA, CDR2 SQIVND (reference sequence). The CDR3 coding sequence is TGTGCCAGTAGCACCGGGACAGGCTATGGCTACACCTTC. As protein: CASSTGTGYGYTF. The full variable domain, completed using reference TRBV19 and TRBJ1-2, is DGGITQSPKYLFRKEGQNVTLSCEQNLNHDAMYWYRQDPGQGLRLIYYSQIVNDFQKGDIAEGYSVSREKKESFPLTVTSAQKNPTAFYLCASSTGTGYGYTFGSGTRLTVV.